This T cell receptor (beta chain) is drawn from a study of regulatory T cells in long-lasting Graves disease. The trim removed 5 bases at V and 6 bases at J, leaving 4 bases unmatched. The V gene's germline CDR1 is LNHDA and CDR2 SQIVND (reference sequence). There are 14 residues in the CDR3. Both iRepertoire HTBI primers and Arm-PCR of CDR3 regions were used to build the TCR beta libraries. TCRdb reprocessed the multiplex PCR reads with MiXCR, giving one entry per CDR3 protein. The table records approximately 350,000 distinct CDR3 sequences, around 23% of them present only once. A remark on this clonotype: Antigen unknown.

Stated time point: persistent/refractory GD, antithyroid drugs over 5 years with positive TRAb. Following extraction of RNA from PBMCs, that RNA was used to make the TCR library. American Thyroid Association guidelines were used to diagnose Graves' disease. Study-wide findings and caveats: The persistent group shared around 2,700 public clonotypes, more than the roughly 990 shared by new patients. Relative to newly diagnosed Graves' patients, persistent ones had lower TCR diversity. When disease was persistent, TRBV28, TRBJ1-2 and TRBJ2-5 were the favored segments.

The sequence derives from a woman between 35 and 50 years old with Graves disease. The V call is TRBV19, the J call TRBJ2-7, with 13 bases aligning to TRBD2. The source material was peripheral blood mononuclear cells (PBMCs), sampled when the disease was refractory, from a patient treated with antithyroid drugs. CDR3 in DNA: TGTGCCAGTAGTCCTGGGACTAGCGGGATCGAGCAGTACTTC. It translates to CASSPGTSGIEQYF. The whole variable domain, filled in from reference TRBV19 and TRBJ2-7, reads DGGITQSPKYLFRKEGQNVTLSCEQNLNHDAMYWYRQDPGQGLRLIYYSQIVNDFQKGDIAEGYSVSREKKESFPLTVTSAQKNPTAFYLCASSPGTSGIEQYFGPGTRLTVT.